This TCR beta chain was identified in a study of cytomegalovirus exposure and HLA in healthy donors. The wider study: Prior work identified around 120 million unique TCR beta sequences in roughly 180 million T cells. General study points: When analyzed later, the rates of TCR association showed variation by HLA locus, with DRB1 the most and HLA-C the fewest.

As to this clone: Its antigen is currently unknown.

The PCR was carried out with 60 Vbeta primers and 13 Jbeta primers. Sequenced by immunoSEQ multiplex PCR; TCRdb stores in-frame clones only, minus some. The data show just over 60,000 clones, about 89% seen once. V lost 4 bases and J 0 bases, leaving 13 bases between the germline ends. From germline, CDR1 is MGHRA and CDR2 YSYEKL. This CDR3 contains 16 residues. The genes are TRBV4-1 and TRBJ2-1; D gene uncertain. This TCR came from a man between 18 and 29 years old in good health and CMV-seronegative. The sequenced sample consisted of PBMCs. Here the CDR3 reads CASSRGHASSYNEQFF. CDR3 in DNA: TGCGCCAGCAGCCGTGGGCATGCAAGCTCCTACAATGAGCAGTTCTTC.